Detailed here is one TCR beta chain. Antigen unknown. This entry belongs to a study of shared clonotypes between healthy human individuals. Study background: The plates for each donor numbered three CD4 naive, three CD4 memory, two CD8 naive and one CD8 memory.

Overall study results and limits: Sampling covered blood only; tissue repertoires likely differ. Limitation of the genetic and exposure-history diversity represented came from the few donors.

Germline V gene sequence: CDR1 KGHSH, CDR2 LQKENI. CDR3 length equals 13 residues. Trimming pared 6 bases from V and 0 bases from J, leaving 9 bases between. This table comes from immunoSEQ multiplex PCR, and its TCRdb copy is limited to in-frame clones, with some not included. Of 2 million to 2.5 million clones in the sample, approximately 96% were seen once. The clonotype originates from a man between 18 and 29 years old in good health. J is TRBJ2-7 and V is TRBV18, with D perhaps TRBD1 or TRBD2 (5 bases each). Specimen: naive CD4+ T cells sorted from blood. Subset meaning: CD45RA+ positively selected. The DNA of the CDR3 is TGTGCCAGCTCCCGGGACGGCTCCTACGAGCAGTACTTC. Its protein is CASSRDGSYEQYF.